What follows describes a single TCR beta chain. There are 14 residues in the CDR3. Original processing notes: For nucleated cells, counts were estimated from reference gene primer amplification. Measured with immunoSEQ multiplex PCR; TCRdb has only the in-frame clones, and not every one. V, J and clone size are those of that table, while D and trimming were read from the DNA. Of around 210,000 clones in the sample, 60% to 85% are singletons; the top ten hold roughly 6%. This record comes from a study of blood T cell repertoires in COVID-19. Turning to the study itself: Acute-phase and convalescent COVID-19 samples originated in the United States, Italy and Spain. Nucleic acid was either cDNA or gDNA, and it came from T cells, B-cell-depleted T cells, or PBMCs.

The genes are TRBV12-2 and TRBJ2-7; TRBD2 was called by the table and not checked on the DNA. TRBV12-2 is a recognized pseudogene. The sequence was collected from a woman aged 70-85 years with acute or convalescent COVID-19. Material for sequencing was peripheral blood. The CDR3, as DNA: TGTGCAAGTCGCCCGCCCAGGGAGGTTTACGAGCAGTACTTC. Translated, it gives CASRPPREVYEQYF.